This T cell receptor beta chain was documented in a study of blood T cells in healthy people across ages. The study's findings and limits: Per million T cells, TCR beta diversity dropped roughly linearly as age increased.

Next came a second PCR, run for about 7 to 12 cycles, which used a sample-barcoded 5' primer along with a J-beta primer mix. Via MiXCR, TCRdb re-called the 5' RACE reads, giving one row per CDR3 protein. The table shows around 710,000 distinct CDR3 sequences, with 40% to 45% occurring only once. Trimming left V 3 bases short and J 3 bases short, with 9 bases between. The CDR3 runs 14 residues. The germline gives CDR1 MDHEN, CDR2 SYDVKM. Comments on this clonotype: Its antigen is unknown.

Drawing of peripheral blood yielded ten milliliters from each donor. The sequence came from a woman between 55 and 75 years old in good health. Sequencing was carried out using blood. The rearrangement uses TRBV28 and TRBJ1-5, with D uncertain. The CDR3 DNA follows: TGTGCCAGCAGTTTGGTTCAGGACAATCAGCCCCAGCATTTT. Encoded protein: CASSLVQDNQPQHF.